These 24 T cell receptor beta chains came from one sample sequenced in a study of blood T cell repertoires in COVID-19. Assay used: immunoSEQ multiplex PCR; TCRdb lists only in-frame clones, some missing. The data contain about 250,000 clones, 83% of them singletons. Material: peripheral blood. The receptors were sampled from a human donor in a cohort sampled during active COVID-19.

The genes are TRBV11-3 and TRBJ2-2; the D gene is possibly TRBD1 (5 bases). This CDR3 comprises 15 residues. Germline lookup yields CDR1 SGHNT and CDR2 YENEEA. V was clipped by 5 bases and J by 7 bases, with 17 bases between them. The CDR3 is CASSPSPGSGGELFF. CDR3 DNA: TGTGCCAGCAGCCCATCCCCAGGGTCGGGCGGGGAGCTGTTTTTT.

This chain links TRBV5-6 with TRBJ2-4; weak D call: TRBD2 (5 bases). The CDR3 runs 13 residues. Trimming took off 0 bases at V and 8 bases at J, with 9 bases between the two ends. Germline lookup yields CDR1 SGHDT and CDR2 YYEEEE. The CDR3 DNA sequence: TGTGCCAGCAGCTTGGCCGGGGTGGACATTCAGTACTTC. Encoded protein: CASSLAGVDIQYF. The whole variable domain, remainder taken from reference TRBV5-6 and TRBJ2-4, is DAGVTQSPTHLIKTRGQQVTLRCSPKSGHDTVSWYQQALGQGPQFIFQYYEEEERQRGNFPDRFSGHQFPNYSSELNVNALLLGDSALYLCASSLAGVDIQYFGAGTRLSVL.

This chain connects TRBV19 to TRBJ1-2; D unresolved. The CDR3 consists of 16 residues. The germline V gene has CDR1 LNHDA and CDR2 SQIVND (reference sequence). Between the trimmed V and J ends, which lost 7 bases and 0 bases, there was a span of 18 bases. CDR3 nucleotide sequence: TGTGCCAGTATTCCCGGCGGCGAAAGACCTAACTATGGCTACACCTTC. The encoded protein is CASIPGGERPNYGYTF.

The genes are TRBV7-9 and TRBJ1-1; a weak D match, TRBD1 (5 bases). This CDR3 has 13 amino acids. Germline V gene sequence: CDR1 SEHNR, CDR2 FQNEAQ (reference sequence). V was shortened by 2 bases and J by 8 bases, with 12 bases between the two germline ends. CDR3 in DNA: TGTGCCAGCAGCTTAAGGGACGGAGGGGAAGCTTTCTTT. As protein: CASSLRDGGEAFF.

The V gene is TRBV19, the J gene TRBJ2-2; 7 bases match TRBD1. Germline V gives CDR1 LNHDA, CDR2 SQIVND (reference sequence). V lost 7 bases, J lost 3 bases, and 8 bases stayed unmatched. This CDR3 has 15 residues. CDR3 amino acids: CASKAGTVHTGELFF. The CDR3 nucleotides are TGTGCCAGTAAGGCAGGGACAGTTCACACCGGGGAGCTGTTTTTT. Drawing the rest from reference TRBV19 and TRBJ2-2, the complete variable domain is DGGITQSPKYLFRKEGQNVTLSCEQNLNHDAMYWYRQDPGQGLRLIYYSQIVNDFQKGDIAEGYSVSREKKESFPLTVTSAQKNPTAFYLCASKAGTVHTGELFFGEGSRLTVL.

This sequence joins TRBV6-5 and TRBJ1-4, with D possibly TRBD1 on 6 matching bases. The V gene's germline CDR1 is MNHEY and CDR2 SVGAGI. The CDR3 consists of 13 residues. The germline V and J ends were trimmed by 8 bases and 3 bases, with 10 bases remaining between them. The chain's CDR3 is CASQDSSNEKLFF. The CDR3 DNA reads TGTGCCAGCCAGGACAGCTCTAATGAAAAACTGTTTTTT.

The genes are TRBV2 and TRBJ2-7; D possibly corresponds to TRBD2 (6 bases). CDR1 SNHLY and CDR2 FYNNEI come from the germline V gene. There are 13 residues in the CDR3. V gave up 8 bases and J gave up 2 bases, with 13 bases separating them. The CDR3 is CASSGTAAYEQYF. CDR3 nucleotides: TGTGCCAGCTCCGGGACTGCCGCCTACGAGCAGTACTTC.

This chain links TRBV11-2 with TRBJ2-4; 10 positions agree with TRBD2. This CDR3 has 16 amino acids. In germline, CDR1 is SGHAT, CDR2 FQNNGV. V lost 2 bases, J lost 6 bases, and 7 bases stayed unmatched. In DNA form, the CDR3 reads TGTGCCAGCAGCTTATTTCAAAGCGGGGGGGGAAACATTCAGTACTTC. It specifies CASSLFQSGGGNIQYF.

This clone was counted only a few times. The chain uses TRBV7-9 and TRBJ1-6; maybe TRBD1 (5 bases). Germline CDR1 SEHNR, CDR2 FQNEAQ (reference sequence). The V gene lost 5 bases and the J gene lost 9 bases, with 11 bases spanning the gap. There are 13 residues in the CDR3. The CDR3 DNA is TGTGCCAGCAGCGCTGGGGGGAGTTCACCCCTCCACTTT. Its protein is CASSAGGSSPLHF. Full variable domain (outside the CDR3, taken from reference TRBV7-9 and TRBJ1-6): DTGVSQNPRHKITKRGQNVTFRCDPISEHNRLYWYRQTLGQGPEFLTYFQNEAQLEKSRLLSDRFSAERPKGSFSTLEIQRTEQGDSAMYLCASSAGGSSPLHFGNGTRLTVT.

The sample holds one count of this clone. The CDR3 reads CASMTATYEQYF. For the CDR3, the DNA is TGTGCCAGCATGACAGCTACCTACGAGCAGTACTTC. The chain couples TRBV6-5 to TRBJ2-7, with TRBD1 as a possible D gene (5 bases). The CDR3 runs 12 residues. Germline CDR1 reads MNHEY; CDR2 reads SVGAGI. V shed 7 bases and J shed 2 bases, with 9 bases lying between them.

The chain joins TRBV6-5 to TRBJ2-7; D not resolved. V dropped 4 bases and J dropped 6 bases, with 10 bases sitting between them. The CDR3 length is 12 residues. Germline V gene lookup returns CDR1 MNHEY and CDR2 SVGAGI. The CDR3 nucleotides are TGTGCCAGCAGTTCACCACGACTCGAGCAGTACTTC. This encodes CASSSPRLEQYF.

The J gene is TRBJ1-3, the V gene TRBV6-1; D gene uncertain. Trimming stripped 2 bases from V and 2 bases from J, with 4 bases between. In germline, CDR1 is MNHNS, CDR2 SASEGT. This CDR3 region has 13 residues. As DNA, the CDR3 is TGTGCCAGCAGTGAAAGAGCTGGAAACACCATATATTTT. Encoded protein: CASSERAGNTIYF.

The rearrangement links TRBV3-1 (or the pseudogene TRBV3-2) to TRBJ1-1, with no clear D. The CDR3 loop spans 14 amino acids. Trimming took off 3 bases at V and 3 bases at J, with 11 bases between the two ends. Germline-derived CDR1 and CDR2 are LGHDT and YNNKEL (reference sequence). The CDR3 DNA follows: TGTGCCAGCAGCCAGGGCGGGATAGACACTGAAGCTTTCTTT. Its protein product is CASSQGGIDTEAFF.

In nucleotides, the CDR3 is TGTGCTAGTGCCGACAACACGCGTCGGGCTTTCTTT. This encodes CASADNTRRAFF. V gene TRBV12-5 combines with J gene TRBJ1-1; unclear D gene. The germline CDR1 and CDR2 sequences are LGHNT and FRNRAP. V was shortened by 7 bases and J by 11 bases, with 17 bases between the two germline ends. This CDR3 comprises 12 residues.

The chain employs TRBV5-6 and TRBJ2-7, with 8 bases matching TRBD2. Losses at the gene ends were 0 bases for V and 5 bases for J; bases not matched to a gene: 7. Germline lookup yields CDR1 SGHDT and CDR2 YYEEEE. The CDR3 consists of 15 residues. CDR3 nucleotides: TGTGCCAGCAGCTTGGGGAGCCTAGCGGGCCACGAGCAGTACTTC. It is translated as CASSLGSLAGHEQYF.

The V call is TRBV5-6, the J call TRBJ2-7; 10 bases map to TRBD1. The V and J ends lost 5 bases and 5 bases, in that order; junction bases with no gene match: 19. There are 18 residues in the CDR3. Germline loops: CDR1 SGHDT, CDR2 YYEEEE. DNA for the CDR3: TGTGCCAGCAGTGAAATCTTATACCGACAGGGGGCGTTGGACGAGCAGTACTTC. Translated: CASSEILYRQGALDEQYF.

The chain is built from TRBV27 and TRBJ1-4; 10 bases are a match to TRBD1. This CDR3 has 14 residues. The V segment lost 5 bases and the J segment 6 bases; nucleotides outside the gene matches: 3. Germline V gives CDR1 MNHEY, CDR2 SMNVEV (reference sequence). DNA for the CDR3: TGTGCCAGCAGTGCCGGGACAGGGGATGAAAAACTGTTTTTT. Its translation is CASSAGTGDEKLFF.

The chain is built from TRBV28 and TRBJ1-1; D is uncertain. V dropped 6 bases and J dropped 3 bases, with 5 bases sitting between them. Germline values: CDR1 MDHEN, CDR2 SYDVKM. CDR3 size: 11 residues. CDR3 sequence (DNA): TGTGCCAGCAGACGGTACACTGAAGCTTTCTTT. Encoded protein: CASRRYTEAFF.

The V call is TRBV25-1, the J call TRBJ1-1; 7 nucleotides agree with TRBD1. Germline CDR1 MGHDK, CDR2 SYGVNS. The ends lost 5 bases at V and 1 base at J; junction bases unmatched: 4. The CDR3 contains 14 residues. CDR3 sequence reads: CASSPWDRNTEAFF. The CDR3 region has the DNA TGTGCCAGCAGTCCATGGGACAGGAACACTGAAGCTTTCTTT.

The CDR3 loop is CSAEGVGGATNEKLFF. The CDR3 DNA follows: TGCAGCGCTGAGGGAGTAGGGGGGGCAACTAATGAAAAACTGTTTTTT. The chain carries TRBV29-1 and TRBJ1-4; perhaps TRBD1 as D (6 bases). Germline V lookup: CDR1 SQVTM, CDR2 ANQGSEA. CDR3 length: 16 amino acids. V was cut by 7 bases and J by 0 bases, with 18 bases left in between. Filled out from reference TRBV29-1 and TRBJ1-4, the complete variable domain reads SAVISQKPSRDICQRGTSLTIQCQVDSQVTMMFWYRQQPGQSLTLIATANQGSEATYESGFVIDKFPISRPNLTFSTLTVSNMSPEDSSIYLCSAEGVGGATNEKLFFGSGTQLSVL.

This chain's CDR3 is CASSYFYRETQYF. The CDR3 nucleotides are TGTGCCAGCAGTTACTTTTACCGGGAGACCCAGTACTTC. The V gene is TRBV6-5, the J gene TRBJ2-5; D remains unclear. The CDR3 runs to 13 residues. V was shortened by 1 base and J by 5 bases, with 8 bases between the two germline ends. Germline assignment: CDR1 MNHEY and CDR2 SVGAGI.

V gene TRBV6-5 combines with J gene TRBJ1-6; TRBD1 agrees at 7 bases. After removal of 6 bases from V and 7 bases from J, the junction contained 6 bases not matched to a gene. CDR1 is MNHEY, CDR2 SVGAGI, per germline. The CDR3 length is 14 residues. The CDR3 here is CASRRGGWNSPLHF. The CDR3 bases are TGTGCCAGCAGGCGAGGGGGCTGGAATTCACCCCTCCACTTT.

This chain connects TRBV27 to TRBJ1-2; weak D call: TRBD1 (6 bases). Trimming pared 6 bases from V and 7 bases from J, leaving 15 bases between. This CDR3 spans 13 amino acids. Germline-derived CDR1 and CDR2 are MNHEY and SMNVEV (reference sequence). The CDR3 spells CASSLTGALGYTF. The CDR3 DNA reads as TGTGCCAGCAGCTTGACAGGCGCCCTTGGCTACACCTTC.

The genes are TRBV5-1 and TRBJ2-5; D not resolved. CDR3 length equals 14 residues. The ends were cut back, 4 bases at V and 4 bases at J, with 14 bases in the middle. Looked up from germline, CDR1 is SGHRS and CDR2 is YFSETQ. CDR3 sequence reads: CASSPSGLRETQYF. CDR3 sequence (DNA): TGCGCCAGCAGCCCTTCGGGTCTAAGAGAGACCCAGTACTTC. Combining the CDR3 with reference TRBV5-1 and TRBJ2-5 gives the whole variable domain KAGVTQTPRYLIKTRGQQVTLSCSPISGHRSVSWYQQTPGQGLQFLFEYFSETQRNKGNFPGRFSGRQFSNSRSEMNVSTLELGDSALYLCASSPSGLRETQYFGPGTRLLVL.